The 27 T cell receptor beta chains listed next were all sequenced from one sample in a study of T cells in Graves' hyperthyroidism and ophthalmopathy. Amplification targeted TCR beta CDR3 regions from RNA transcripts. A set of HTBI primers served as the primers for a first-round RT-PCR of the TCR CDR3. A single record per CDR3 protein comes from TCRdb applying MiXCR to the multiplex PCR reads. The sample contains a few hundred thousand distinct CDR3 sequences, about 15% of which appear only once. The sample was blood. The origin of the receptors is a woman in her thirties or forties with Graves' hyperthyroidism that later progressed to Graves' ophthalmopathy.

This clonotype was found many times. The genes are TRBV27 and TRBJ2-2, with 11 bases fitting TRBD2. Germline V gives CDR1 MNHEY, CDR2 SMNVEV (reference sequence). V dropped 1 base and J dropped 4; count of bases not matched to a gene: 11. The CDR3 runs 19 residues. The DNA for the CDR3 is TGTGCCAGCAGTTTATGGGGAACTAGCGGGGGTCTAGTCACCGGGGAGCTGTTTTTT. It is translated as CASSLWGTSGGLVTGELFF.

This clonotype has at least ten counts. The chain uses TRBV7-2 and TRBJ2-7; D is unresolved. V was clipped by 3 bases and J by 4 bases, with 10 bases between them. The CDR3 has 13 amino acids. Germline CDR1 and CDR2: SGHTA and FQGNSA. The CDR3 loop reads CASSFTPGYEQYF. Written as DNA, the CDR3 is TGTGCCAGCAGCTTCACCCCCGGGTACGAGCAGTACTTC. Based on the CDR3 plus reference TRBV7-2 and TRBJ2-7, the full variable domain is GAGVSQSPSNKVTEKGKDVELRCDPISGHTALYWYRQSLGQGLEFLIYFQGNSAPDKSGLPSDRFSAERTGGSVSTLTIQRTQQEDSAVYLCASSFTPGYEQYFGPGTRLTVT.

This clonotype was detected ten times or more. V and J are TRBV6-6 and TRBJ2-2, with D tentatively TRBD1 or TRBD2 (5 bases each). The germline V gene encodes CDR1 MNHNY and CDR2 SVGAGI (reference sequence). V lost 2 bases, J lost 7 bases, and 11 bases lay in between. This CDR3 is built from 14 residues. CDR3 bases: TGTGCCAGCAGTTACGTGGGACGTGTCGGGGAGCTGTTTTTT. Its protein product is CASSYVGRVGELFF.

In its sample, this clonotype was seen many times. The chain carries TRBV6-2 or TRBV6-3 and TRBJ1-1; 9 bases map to TRBD1. CDR1 and CDR2 (germline): MNHEY, SVGEGT. The V segment lost 9 bases and the J segment 4 bases; nucleotides outside the gene matches: 9. The CDR3 has 14 amino acids. CDR3 sequence (DNA): TGTGCCAGTACAGAGGGACAGGGCTCCACTGAAGCTTTCTTT. Its protein product is CASTEGQGSTEAFF.

This clonotype was detected many times. The chain is built from TRBV28 and TRBJ2-3, with a tentative D call TRBD2 (6 bases). The germline CDR1 and CDR2 sequences are MDHEN and SYDVKM. This CDR3 spans 18 amino acids. Trimming shortened V by 5 bases and J by 0 bases, and 21 bases separated the two germline ends. The DNA for the CDR3 is TGTGCCAGCAGTCCCCGAAGAGCGAGCGGGTGGAGCACAGATACGCAGTATTTT. Translating gives CASSPRRASGWSTDTQYF.

The genes are TRBV19 and TRBJ1-3; D gene uncertain. In germline, CDR1 is LNHDA, CDR2 SQIVND (reference sequence). With 5 bases removed from V and 2 bases from J, the gap between germline ends came to 7 bases. The CDR3 length is 13 residues. CDR3 sequence reads: CASSLGAGNTIYF. The DNA of the CDR3 is TGTGCCAGTAGTCTGGGAGCTGGAAACACCATATATTTT.

This clonotype was recorded at least ten times. The V and J genes are TRBV4-1 and TRBJ2-7, with D uncertain. The CDR3 contains 16 residues. V was pared by 3 bases and J by 1 base, with 16 bases between. The germline gives CDR1 MGHRA, CDR2 YSYEKL. CDR3 amino acids: CASSQVLGTRSYEQYF. CDR3 bases: TGCGCCAGCAGCCAGGTTTTAGGTACTCGATCCTACGAGCAGTACTTC.

This clonotype was detected many times. The CDR3 loop is CASSLLGTGANTEAFF. CDR3 DNA: TGTGCCAGCAGTTTATTGGGGACAGGAGCGAACACTGAAGCTTTCTTT. The chain is built from TRBV28 and TRBJ1-1; 8 nucleotides line up with TRBD1. The ends lost 1 base at V and 1 base at J; junction bases unmatched: 5. The CDR3 contains 16 residues. From germline, CDR1 is MDHEN and CDR2 SYDVKM.

The chain joins TRBV12-3 or TRBV12-4 to TRBJ1-1; perhaps TRBD1 as D (6 bases). This CDR3 has 12 residues. V was pared by 5 bases and J by 9 bases, with 13 bases between. DNA of the CDR3: TGTGCCAGCAGTCCGAACAGGGCTCAAGCTTTCTTT. It encodes CASSPNRAQAFF.

By share, this clonotype ranks as medium-sized. This chain joins TRBV14 and TRBJ2-1; D unresolved. The CDR3 consists of 17 residues. Germline V gene sequence: CDR1 SGHDN, CDR2 FVKESK. Trimming cost V 0 bases and J 0 bases, with 12 bases left between them. CDR3 region: CASSQEAFLSSYNEQFF. The CDR3 DNA follows: TGTGCCAGCAGCCAAGAGGCTTTCCTGAGCTCCTACAATGAGCAGTTCTTC.

This clonotype appeared many times. V gene TRBV19 combines with J gene TRBJ2-2, with 8 bases matching TRBD1. Germline CDR1 is LNHDA and CDR2 is SQIVND (reference sequence). This CDR3 comprises 13 residues. The J segment lost 6 bases and the V segment lost 6 bases, leaving 3 bases of the junction unmatched. CDR3 bases: TGTGCCAGTAGCAAACAGGGGGCCGGGGAGCTGTTTTTT. Residues: CASSKQGAGELFF.

In this sample, this clonotype turned up many times. The chain has TRBV7-2 and TRBJ2-5; D may be TRBD2 (6 bases). Germline CDR1 and CDR2: SGHTA and FQGNSA. CDR3 size: 15 residues. Trimming pared 5 bases from V and 0 bases from J, leaving 13 bases between. This CDR3 is CASSLQVADQETQYF. The CDR3 nucleotides read TGTGCCAGCAGCCTCCAGGTAGCGGACCAAGAGACCCAGTACTTC. The variable domain in full, with the rest retrieved from reference TRBV7-2 and TRBJ2-5, is GAGVSQSPSNKVTEKGKDVELRCDPISGHTALYWYRQSLGQGLEFLIYFQGNSAPDKSGLPSDRFSAERTGGSVSTLTIQRTQQEDSAVYLCASSLQVADQETQYFGPGTRLLVL.

This clonotype was recorded a few times. V is TRBV25-1 and J is TRBJ2-1, with TRBD2 matching over 7 bases. The CDR3 is made up of 15 amino acids. J was trimmed by 5 bases and V by 4 bases; bases with no gene match: 8. Per germline, CDR1 MGHDK and CDR2 SYGVNS. This CDR3 is CASSGFGLGNNEQFF. CDR3 DNA: TGTGCCAGCAGTGGATTTGGACTAGGAAACAATGAGCAGTTCTTC.

This clonotype occurred many times. The V and J genes are TRBV28 and TRBJ2-7, with a weak D call TRBD2 (7 bases). CDR3 length: 15 residues. In germline, CDR1 is MDHEN, CDR2 SYDVKM. The ends were cut back, 7 bases at V and 5 bases at J, with 21 bases in the middle. The CDR3 region is CASKGGGEGEDEQYF. The CDR3 DNA follows: TGTGCCAGCAAGGGGGGGGGGGAGGGCGAGGACGAGCAGTACTTC.

At least ten counts were recorded for this clonotype. The chain's CDR3 is CASRSYWDGFSNQPQHF. The CDR3 region has the DNA TGTGCCAGTAGATCTTATTGGGACGGCTTTAGCAATCAGCCCCAGCATTTT. The chain employs TRBV28 and TRBJ1-5, with a weak D call TRBD1 (5 bases). Germline V gene data show CDR1 as MDHEN and CDR2 as SYDVKM. The ends were cut back, 9 bases at V and 0 bases at J, with 21 bases in the middle. The CDR3 covers 17 residues.

V usage is TRBV20-1 and J usage is TRBJ2-1; D is ambiguous. Trimming took off 0 bases at V and 9 bases at J, with 15 bases between the two ends. Per the germline V gene, CDR1 is DFQATT and CDR2 is SNEGSKA (reference sequence). The CDR3 runs to 14 residues. Written as DNA, the CDR3 is TGCAGTGCTAGAGACACGACCCTAGATAGTGAGCAGTTCTTC. Amino acid sequence: CSARDTTLDSEQFF.

The rearrangement uses TRBV7-9 and TRBJ2-5, with a weak D call TRBD1 (6 bases). With 2 bases removed from V and 1 base from J, the gap between germline ends came to 11 bases. Germline CDR1 reads SEHNR; CDR2 reads FQNEAQ (reference sequence). The CDR3 spans 15 residues. The CDR3 coding sequence is TGTGCCAGCAGCTTATCCCCAGGGGCCCAAGAGACCCAGTACTTC. It yields the protein CASSLSPGAQETQYF.

In its sample, this clonotype was seen many times. V is TRBV6-1 and J is TRBJ1-2; no reliable D call. The CDR3 runs 16 residues. V was cut by 5 bases and J by 4 bases, with 20 bases left in between. CDR1 MNHNS and CDR2 SASEGT come from the germline V gene. The CDR3 sequence: CASSSSPTTVLYGYTF. The CDR3 DNA reads as TGTGCCAGCAGTTCCAGCCCCACGACTGTTCTCTATGGCTACACCTTC.

This clonotype was seen ten or more times. This chain joins TRBV6-1 and TRBJ1-6; 8 positions match TRBD1. Germline loops: CDR1 MNHNS, CDR2 SASEGT. V lost 3 bases to trimming and J lost 5 bases; unmatched junction nucleotides: 6. The CDR3 extends over 16 amino acids. The CDR3 bases are TGTGCCAGCAGTGACGGACAGGGTTTGAATAATTCACCCCTCCACTTT. It codes for CASSDGQGLNNSPLHF.

The chain uses TRBV11-2 and TRBJ2-5, with TRBD2 matching over 10 bases. This CDR3 comprises 19 residues. Germline assignment: CDR1 SGHAT and CDR2 FQNNGV. With V trimmed by 2 bases and J by 0 bases, 12 bases remained unmatched. CDR3 residues: CASSLLYPGSGRDQETQYF. As DNA, the CDR3 is TGTGCCAGCAGCTTATTGTACCCAGGGAGCGGGAGGGACCAAGAGACCCAGTACTTC.

This clonotype was detected ten times or more. The chain employs TRBV7-9 and TRBJ2-3; D unresolved. Trimming took 1 base from V and 5 from J, leaving 4 bases between them. Germline assignment: CDR1 SEHNR and CDR2 FQNEAQ (reference sequence). CDR3 length: 12 amino acids. CDR3 in amino acids: CASSLDGDTQYF. In nucleotides, the CDR3 is TGTGCCAGCAGCTTAGACGGAGATACGCAGTATTTT. Full variable domain (missing parts from reference TRBV7-9 and TRBJ2-3): DTGVSQNPRHKITKRGQNVTFRCDPISEHNRLYWYRQTLGQGPEFLTYFQNEAQLEKSRLLSDRFSAERPKGSFSTLEIQRTEQGDSAMYLCASSLDGDTQYFGPGTRLTVL.

This clonotype was counted many times. CDR3 coding DNA: TGTGCCACTAGGACTAGCTCTTCAGAAGAGACCCAGTACTTC. This codes for CATRTSSSEETQYF. V gene TRBV15 combines with J gene TRBJ2-5, with 8 bases aligning to TRBD2. The CDR3 is 14 residues long. The germline CDR1 and CDR2 sequences are LNHNV and YYDKDF (reference sequence). V was pared by 9 bases and J by 3 bases, with 9 bases of the junction left unmatched.

In its sample, this clonotype was seen many times. The chain employs TRBV6-6 and TRBJ2-3; D is ambiguous. The CDR3 covers 14 residues. Germline V gene sequence: CDR1 MNHNY, CDR2 SVGAGI (reference sequence). V lost 2 bases, J lost 4 bases, and 10 bases lay in between. The CDR3 loop reads CASSYGDGADTQYF. For the CDR3, the DNA is TGTGCCAGCAGTTACGGCGATGGGGCAGATACGCAGTATTTT.

The sample holds many counts of this clonotype. This may arise from a read error, as a much more abundant clone is one base away. The V and J genes are TRBV28 and TRBJ1-1, with a weak D call TRBD1 (5 bases). CDR3 size: 14 residues. Germline values: CDR1 MDHEN, CDR2 SYDVKM. The CDR3 is CASSLGRLNTEALF. The CDR3 DNA is TGTGCCAGCAGTTTGGGACGGCTGAACACTGAAGCTCTCTTT.

This clonotype was detected many times. CDR3 protein: CASSLGRGLRREPYEQYF. In DNA form, the CDR3 reads TGTGCCAGCAGCTTAGGTCGGGGTTTAAGGCGGGAACCCTACGAGCAGTACTTC. This rearrangement joins TRBV7-9 to TRBJ2-7; TRBD2 might be the D (6 bases). Trimming shortened V by 1 base and J by 2 bases, and 21 bases separated the two germline ends. In germline, CDR1 is SEHNR, CDR2 FQNEAQ (reference sequence). The CDR3 spans 18 residues.

This clonotype was counted only a few times. The chain couples TRBV19 to TRBJ1-2; D is perhaps TRBD1 (5 bases). V gave up 2 bases and J gave up 2 bases, with 9 bases separating them. CDR1 is LNHDA and CDR2 is SQIVND in the germline V gene (reference sequence). This CDR3 spans 14 amino acids. CDR3 region: CASSIQGLNYGYTF. The CDR3 region has the DNA TGTGCCAGTAGTATACAGGGTTTAAACTATGGCTACACCTTC.

Note on this clonotype: A single base separates this from a much larger clone, so it may be a read error. CDR3 coding DNA: TGTGCCAGCAGCGCTTTAGTGGGACAAATTAGCAATCAGCCCCAGCATTTT. Translated, it gives CASSALVGQISNQPQHF. The chain employs TRBV6-1 and TRBJ1-5; maybe TRBD1 (6 bases). The V gene lost 6 bases and the J gene lost 0 bases, with 18 bases spanning the gap. CDR1 and CDR2 (germline): MNHNS, SASEGT. CDR3 length: 17 residues.